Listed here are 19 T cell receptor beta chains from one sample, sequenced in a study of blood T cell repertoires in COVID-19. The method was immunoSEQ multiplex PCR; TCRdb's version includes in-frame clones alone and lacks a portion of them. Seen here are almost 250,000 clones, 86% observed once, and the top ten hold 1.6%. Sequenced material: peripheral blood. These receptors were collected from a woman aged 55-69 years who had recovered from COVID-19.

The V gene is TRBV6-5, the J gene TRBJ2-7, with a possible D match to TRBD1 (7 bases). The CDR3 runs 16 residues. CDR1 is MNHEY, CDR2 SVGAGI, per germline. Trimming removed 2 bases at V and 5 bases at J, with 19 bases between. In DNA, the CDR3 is TGTGCCAGCAGTTACGGCGCAGGGGGGTTTATTGACGAGCAGTACTTC. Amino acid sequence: CASSYGAGGFIDEQYF.

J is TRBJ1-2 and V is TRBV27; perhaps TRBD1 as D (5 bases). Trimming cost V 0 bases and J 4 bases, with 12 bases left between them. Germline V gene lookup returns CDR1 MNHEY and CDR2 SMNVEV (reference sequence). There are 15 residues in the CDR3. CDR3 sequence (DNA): TGTGCCAGCAGTTTATCGGTGGGGCGCGGCTATGGCTACACCTTC. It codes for CASSLSVGRGYGYTF.

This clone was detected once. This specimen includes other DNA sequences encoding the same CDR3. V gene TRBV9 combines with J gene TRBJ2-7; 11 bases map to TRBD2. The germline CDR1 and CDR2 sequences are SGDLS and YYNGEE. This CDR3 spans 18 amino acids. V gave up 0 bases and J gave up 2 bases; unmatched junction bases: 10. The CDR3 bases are TGTGCCAGCAGCGTAGGCCTAGCGGGGGGCCAGTTAACCTACGAGCAGTACTTC. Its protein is CASSVGLAGGQLTYEQYF. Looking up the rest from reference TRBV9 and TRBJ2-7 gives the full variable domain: DSGVTQTPKHLITATGQRVTLRCSPRSGDLSVYWYQQSLDQGLQFLIQYYNGEERAKGNILERFSAQQFPDLHSELNLSSLELGDSALYFCASSVGLAGGQLTYEQYFGPGTRLTVT.

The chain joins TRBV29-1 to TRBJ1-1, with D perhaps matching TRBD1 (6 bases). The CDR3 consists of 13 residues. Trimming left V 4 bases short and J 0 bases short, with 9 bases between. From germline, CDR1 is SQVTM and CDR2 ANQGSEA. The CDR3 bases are TGCAGCGTTGGGGGACACTTGAACACTGAAGCTTTCTTT. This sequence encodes CSVGGHLNTEAFF.

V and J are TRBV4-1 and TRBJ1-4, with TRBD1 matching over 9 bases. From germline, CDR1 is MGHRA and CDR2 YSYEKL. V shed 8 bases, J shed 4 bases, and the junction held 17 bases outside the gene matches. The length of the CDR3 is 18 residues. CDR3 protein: CASRSSAGTGKLNEKLFF. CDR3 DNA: TGCGCCAGCCGGTCTTCGGCGGGGACAGGGAAACTTAATGAAAAACTGTTTTTT.

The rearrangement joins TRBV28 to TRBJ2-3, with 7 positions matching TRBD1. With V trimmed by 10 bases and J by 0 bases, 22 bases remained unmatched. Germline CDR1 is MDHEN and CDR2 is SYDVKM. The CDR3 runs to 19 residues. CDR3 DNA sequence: TGTGCCACCACAACCGGGACAGCATTGGAAGGTACTAGCACAGATACGCAGTATTTT. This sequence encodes CATTTGTALEGTSTDTQYF.

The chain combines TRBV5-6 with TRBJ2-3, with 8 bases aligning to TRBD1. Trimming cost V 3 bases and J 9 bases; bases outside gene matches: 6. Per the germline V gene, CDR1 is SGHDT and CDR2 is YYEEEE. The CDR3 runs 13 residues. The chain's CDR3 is CASSSWTGKTQYF. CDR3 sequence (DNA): TGTGCCAGCAGCTCCTGGACAGGGAAAACGCAGTATTTT.

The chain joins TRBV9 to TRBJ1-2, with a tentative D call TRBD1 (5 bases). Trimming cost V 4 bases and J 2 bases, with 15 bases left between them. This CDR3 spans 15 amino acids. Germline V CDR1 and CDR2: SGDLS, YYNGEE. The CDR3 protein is CASSYSGTANYGYTF. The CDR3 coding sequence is TGTGCCAGCAGCTATTCCGGGACTGCCAACTATGGCTACACCTTC.

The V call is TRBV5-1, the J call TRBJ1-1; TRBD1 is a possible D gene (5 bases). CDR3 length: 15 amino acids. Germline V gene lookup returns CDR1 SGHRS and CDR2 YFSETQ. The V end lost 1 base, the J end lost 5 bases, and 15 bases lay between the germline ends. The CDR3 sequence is CASSLSRGMGTEAFF. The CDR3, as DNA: TGCGCCAGCAGCTTGTCCCGGGGGATGGGGACTGAAGCTTTCTTT. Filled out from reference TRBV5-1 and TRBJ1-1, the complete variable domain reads KAGVTQTPRYLIKTRGQQVTLSCSPISGHRSVSWYQQTPGQGLQFLFEYFSETQRNKGNFPGRFSGRQFSNSRSEMNVSTLELGDSALYLCASSLSRGMGTEAFFGQGTRLTVV.

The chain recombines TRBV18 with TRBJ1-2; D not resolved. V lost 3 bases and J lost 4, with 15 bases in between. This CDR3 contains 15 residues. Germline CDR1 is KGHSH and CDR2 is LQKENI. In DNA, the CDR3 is TGTGCCAGCTCACCTTCAAGAGGAGGGATCTATGGCTACACCTTC. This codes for CASSPSRGGIYGYTF.

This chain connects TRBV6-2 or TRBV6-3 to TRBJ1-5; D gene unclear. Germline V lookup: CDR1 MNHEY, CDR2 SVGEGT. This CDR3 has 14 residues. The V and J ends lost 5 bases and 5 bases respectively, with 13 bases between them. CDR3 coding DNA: TGTGCCAGCAGTCGGGATCCCCTATATCAGCCCCAGCATTTT. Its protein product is CASSRDPLYQPQHF.

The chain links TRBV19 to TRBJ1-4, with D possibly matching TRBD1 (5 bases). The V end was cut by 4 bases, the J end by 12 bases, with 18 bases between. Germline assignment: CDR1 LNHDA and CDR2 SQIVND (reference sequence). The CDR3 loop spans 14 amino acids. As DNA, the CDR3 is TGTGCCAGTAGTACCCTCCGGGACTTTGAGGAACTGTTTTTT. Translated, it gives CASSTLRDFEELFF.

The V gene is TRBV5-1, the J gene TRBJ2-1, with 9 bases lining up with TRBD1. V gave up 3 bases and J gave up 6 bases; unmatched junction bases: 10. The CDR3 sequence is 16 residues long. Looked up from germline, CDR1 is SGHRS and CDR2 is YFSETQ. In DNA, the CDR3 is TGCGCCAGCAGCTATATGATGGGACAGGGTGGCAATGAGCAGTTCTTC. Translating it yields CASSYMMGQGGNEQFF. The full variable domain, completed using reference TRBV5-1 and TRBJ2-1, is KAGVTQTPRYLIKTRGQQVTLSCSPISGHRSVSWYQQTPGQGLQFLFEYFSETQRNKGNFPGRFSGRQFSNSRSEMNVSTLELGDSALYLCASSYMMGQGGNEQFFGPGTRLTVL.

The CDR3 loop reads CASSHANIGRDEQFF. CDR3 DNA: TGTGCCAGCAGCCATGCGAATATCGGCCGGGATGAGCAGTTCTTC. The chain joins TRBV14 to TRBJ2-1; D is uncertain. Germline V lookup: CDR1 SGHDN, CDR2 FVKESK. This CDR3 contains 15 residues. The V gene lost 3 bases and the J gene lost 8 bases, with 17 bases spanning the gap.

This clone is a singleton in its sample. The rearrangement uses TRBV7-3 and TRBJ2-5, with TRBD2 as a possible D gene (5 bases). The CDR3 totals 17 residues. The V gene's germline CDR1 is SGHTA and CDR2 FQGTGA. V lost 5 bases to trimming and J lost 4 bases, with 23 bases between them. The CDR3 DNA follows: TGTGCCAGCAGCATCTACGGGCCCGGGCCTAGCCCAGAGACCCAGTACTTC. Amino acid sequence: CASSIYGPGPSPETQYF.

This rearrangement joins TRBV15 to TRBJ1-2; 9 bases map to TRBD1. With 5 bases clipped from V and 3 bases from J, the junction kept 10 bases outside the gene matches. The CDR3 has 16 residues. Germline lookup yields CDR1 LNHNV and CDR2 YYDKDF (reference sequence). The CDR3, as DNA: TGTGCCACCAGCCGCGGCACAGGGGGCGTCGACTATGGCTACACCTTC. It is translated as CATSRGTGGVDYGYTF.

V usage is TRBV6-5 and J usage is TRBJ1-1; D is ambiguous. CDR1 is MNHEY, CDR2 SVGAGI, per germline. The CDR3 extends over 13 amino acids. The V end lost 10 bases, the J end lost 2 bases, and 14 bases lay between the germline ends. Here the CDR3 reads CAITGSQNTEAFF. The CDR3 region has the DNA TGTGCCATTACCGGGTCCCAAAACACTGAAGCTTTCTTT.

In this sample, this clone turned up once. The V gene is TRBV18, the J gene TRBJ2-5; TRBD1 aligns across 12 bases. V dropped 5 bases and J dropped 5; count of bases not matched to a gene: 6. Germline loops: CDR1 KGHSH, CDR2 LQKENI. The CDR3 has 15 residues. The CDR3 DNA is TGTGCCAGCTCATTTACCGGGACAGGGGGCGAGACCCAGTACTTC. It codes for CASSFTGTGGETQYF.

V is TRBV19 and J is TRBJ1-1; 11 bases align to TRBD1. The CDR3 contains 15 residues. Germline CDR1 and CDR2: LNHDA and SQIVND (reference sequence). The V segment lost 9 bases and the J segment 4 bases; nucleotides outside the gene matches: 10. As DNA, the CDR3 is TGTGCCAGCCCTAGAAAGGGACAGGGGGGCACTGAAGCTTTCTTT. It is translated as CASPRKGQGGTEAFF.